A single sample gave rise to the 20 T cell receptor beta chains below, sequenced in a study of shared clonotypes between healthy human individuals. Naive CD8 cells, CD45RO-negative and positively selected for CCR7, excluded terminally differentiated effector memory CD45RA+ cells. Only in-frame clones appear in the TCRdb table, and some are missing; sequencing was by immunoSEQ multiplex PCR. The sample carries around 2,000,000 clones, about 93% recorded once. Sequenced: naive CD8+ T cells from PBMCs. These TCRs come from a man aged 18 to 35 in good health. Some clones in this sample may be carry-over from other donors' samples.

J is TRBJ1-1 and V is TRBV18; D is perhaps TRBD1 (5 bases). The germline V and J ends were trimmed by 2 bases and 2 bases, with 9 bases remaining between them. This CDR3 has 14 amino acids. Germline lookup yields CDR1 KGHSH and CDR2 LQKENI. CDR3 in DNA: TGTGCCAGCTCACCAGGGGGAGCTAACACTGAAGCTTTCTTT. Protein product: CASSPGGANTEAFF.

This clone appeared once. The rearrangement joins TRBV27 to TRBJ2-3; 11 bases align to TRBD1. The germline CDR1 and CDR2 sequences are MNHEY and SMNVEV (reference sequence). The length of the CDR3 is 18 residues. The V gene end was trimmed by 3 bases and the J gene end by 0 bases; junction bases not matched to a gene: 8. The CDR3 DNA reads as TGTGCCAGCAGTTTCGGACAGGGGGCGCGTTATAGCACAGATACGCAGTATTTT. Its protein product is CASSFGQGARYSTDTQYF.

This rearrangement joins TRBV6-1 to TRBJ2-7; D is possibly TRBD1 (6 bases). Looked up from germline, CDR1 is MNHNS and CDR2 is SASEGT. The V end was cut by 3 bases, the J end by 4 bases, with 13 bases between. CDR3 length: 14 residues. CDR3 protein: CASSDWTAEYEQYF. DNA of the CDR3: TGTGCCAGCAGTGATTGGACAGCAGAATACGAGCAGTACTTC.

The chain has TRBV27 and TRBJ2-2; TRBD1 matches at 10 bases. This CDR3 is built from 16 residues. The germline V gene has CDR1 MNHEY and CDR2 SMNVEV (reference sequence). V shed 10 bases and J 6 bases; nucleotides not matched to a gene: 14. The CDR3 is CATGSMGTGEAGELFF. CDR3 DNA: TGTGCCACCGGATCTATGGGGACAGGGGAGGCCGGGGAGCTGTTTTTT.

The J gene is TRBJ1-2, the V gene TRBV30; D is unclear. CDR3 length: 14 residues. Trimming cost V 3 bases and J 5 bases, with 16 bases left between them. Germline V gene lookup returns CDR1 GTSNPN and CDR2 SVGIG (reference sequence). The CDR3 protein is CAWRGSGMGYGYTF. The CDR3 DNA reads TGTGCCTGGAGGGGGAGTGGAATGGGGTATGGCTACACCTTC.

The chain has TRBV28 and TRBJ2-1, with TRBD2 as a possible D gene (6 bases). CDR1 MDHEN and CDR2 SYDVKM come from the germline V gene. The CDR3 is made up of 14 amino acids. V was clipped by 2 bases and J by 8 bases, with 13 bases between them. CDR3 sequence (DNA): TGTGCCAGCAGTTTAGTCCCGACTAGTGATGAGCAGTTCTTC. Protein product: CASSLVPTSDEQFF.

Details on this clone: At one end, the junction sequence differs from germline, possibly due to a read error. The chain couples TRBV29-1 to TRBJ1-2; D not resolved. Germline V gene lookup returns CDR1 SQVTM and CDR2 ANQGSEA. The CDR3 runs 9 residues. The CDR3 sequence: CSVDPDRLF. The CDR3 nucleotides read TGCAGCGTTGACCCGGACCGACTCTTC.

This clone came up once. This sequence joins TRBV7-9 and TRBJ1-4; D is unresolved. CDR3 size: 12 residues. Trimming removed 2 bases at V and 11 bases at J, with 9 bases between. The germline V gene encodes CDR1 SEHNR and CDR2 FQNEAQ (reference sequence). The DNA for the CDR3 is TGTGCCAGCAGCTTAAGCAGTTGGAAACTGTTTTTT. It yields the protein CASSLSSWKLFF.

The genes are TRBV12-5 and TRBJ2-1, with 14 nucleotides matching TRBD2. V was pared by 3 bases and J by 8 bases, with 3 bases of the junction left unmatched. CDR1 and CDR2 (germline): LGHNT, FRNRAP. The CDR3 sequence is 15 residues long. As DNA, the CDR3 is TGTGCTAGTGGTTTCGGGACTAGCGGGAGCCATGAGCAGTTCTTC. Protein product: CASGFGTSGSHEQFF.

This rearrangement joins TRBV6-5 to TRBJ2-5, with 9 bases identical to TRBD1. CDR1 is MNHEY and CDR2 is SVGAGI in the germline V gene. Trimming cost V 5 bases and J 2 bases; bases outside gene matches: 6. The CDR3 runs to 15 residues. The CDR3 DNA follows: TGTGCCAGCAGTCAAGGGACAGGGACGCAAGAGACCCAGTACTTC. Its translation: CASSQGTGTQETQYF.

The V and J genes are TRBV30 and TRBJ1-3, with TRBD1 as a possible D gene (6 bases). Germline values: CDR1 GTSNPN, CDR2 SVGIG (reference sequence). There are 18 residues in the CDR3. Trimming pared 3 bases from V and 0 bases from J, leaving 21 bases between. As DNA, the CDR3 is TGTGCCTGGAGGTCTCCGAGGACAGTACCCATCTCTGGAAACACCATATATTTT. Encoded protein: CAWRSPRTVPISGNTIYF.

This chain joins TRBV14 and TRBJ2-1; a possible D gene is TRBD1 (5 bases). This CDR3 has 15 amino acids. V lost 4 bases and J lost 0, with 10 bases in between. Germline loops: CDR1 SGHDN, CDR2 FVKESK. The CDR3 DNA sequence: TGTGCCAGCAGCCTAGGGGCGAGCTCCTACAATGAGCAGTTCTTC. Protein: CASSLGASSYNEQFF.

This chain connects TRBV27 to TRBJ1-1; TRBD1 agrees at 9 bases. The CDR3 consists of 19 residues. Per the germline V gene, CDR1 is MNHEY and CDR2 is SMNVEV (reference sequence). Trimming removed 2 bases from V and 0 bases from J; junction bases left unmatched: 13. In nucleotides, the CDR3 is TGTGCCAGCAGTTTAACCCTCCGACAGGGGGGATACATGAACACTGAAGCTTTCTTT. As protein: CASSLTLRQGGYMNTEAFF.

The chain employs TRBV4-3 and TRBJ1-1; D unresolved. Trimming took 0 bases from V and 4 from J, leaving 9 bases between them. Germline CDR1 LGHNA, CDR2 YSLEER. The CDR3 is made up of 14 amino acids. CDR3 bases: TGCGCCAGCAGCCAAGATCGTATGCCCACTGAAGCTTTCTTT. Translation gives CASSQDRMPTEAFF.

This clone has only one observation. The chain has TRBV27 and TRBJ2-1; D tentatively fits TRBD1 or TRBD2 (5 bases each). CDR1 is MNHEY and CDR2 is SMNVEV in the germline V gene (reference sequence). The CDR3 contains 16 residues. The ends were cut back, 1 base at V and 0 bases at J, with 10 bases in the middle. CDR3 sequence: CASSLWGSRSYNEQFF. The CDR3 nucleotides are TGTGCCAGCAGTTTATGGGGGAGTCGCTCCTACAATGAGCAGTTCTTC.

The chain joins TRBV4-1 to TRBJ1-6, with TRBD1 identical over 7 bases. Germline loops: CDR1 MGHRA, CDR2 YSYEKL. This CDR3 has 15 amino acids. J gave up 10 bases and V 4 bases, and 10 bases lay outside the gene matches. The CDR3 coding sequence is TGCGCCAGCAGCCCAATTACAGGGGAAGACTCACCCCTCCACTTT. This codes for CASSPITGEDSPLHF.

The V call is TRBV11-2, the J call TRBJ2-7; the D is unclear. This CDR3 region has 12 residues. Per germline, CDR1 SGHAT and CDR2 FQNNGV. Deletions cut 5 bases from V and 3 bases from J, with 8 bases between. CDR3 nucleotide sequence: TGTGCCAGCAGCAATACCCTCTACGAGCAGTACTTC. This translates into CASSNTLYEQYF.

V and J are TRBV7-6 and TRBJ2-7, with 8 bases aligning to TRBD1. The CDR3 runs to 13 residues. Germline V gives CDR1 SGHVS, CDR2 FNYEAQ. The junction had 6 bases not matched to a gene; V was cut back by 5 bases and J by 6 bases. Written as DNA, the CDR3 is TGTGCCAGCAGCGCCACAGGGGGAGGCGAGCAGTACTTC. It encodes CASSATGGGEQYF. Variable domain in full (rest from reference TRBV7-6 and TRBJ2-7): GAGVSQSPRYKVTKRGQDVALRCDPISGHVSLYWYRQALGQGPEFLTYFNYEAQQDKSGLPNDRFSAERPEGSISTLTIQRTEQRDSAMYRCASSATGGGEQYFGPGTRLTVT.

This sequence joins TRBV9 and TRBJ2-2; no clear D gene. V lost 1 base and J lost 1, with 5 bases in between. This CDR3 contains 14 residues. CDR1 and CDR2 from the germline V gene are SGDLS and YYNGEE. CDR3: CASSVMGNTGELFF. The CDR3 DNA reads TGTGCCAGCAGCGTAATGGGGAACACCGGGGAGCTGTTTTTT. Full variable domain (missing parts from reference TRBV9 and TRBJ2-2): DSGVTQTPKHLITATGQRVTLRCSPRSGDLSVYWYQQSLDQGLQFLIQYYNGEERAKGNILERFSAQQFPDLHSELNLSSLELGDSALYFCASSVMGNTGELFFGEGSRLTVL.

This clone was counted once. The chain combines TRBV6-5 with TRBJ2-5, with a weak D call TRBD1 (7 bases). The CDR3 has 16 residues. Trimming shortened V by 2 bases and J by 4 bases, and 17 bases separated the two germline ends. Germline values: CDR1 MNHEY, CDR2 SVGAGI. CDR3 sequence reads: CASSYTPRGAGETQYF. The CDR3 DNA sequence: TGTGCCAGCAGTTACACCCCCAGGGGGGCTGGAGAGACCCAGTACTTC.